This entry lists 24 T cell receptor beta chains sequenced from one sample in a study of Ad26.COV2.S vaccination and SARS-CoV-2 variants. Sample treatment: roughly 18 received Ad26.COV2.S at low or high dose, single or two shots; about 5 received placebo; per-sample allocation not given. It was on day 63 after the first vaccine or placebo injection that samples were taken. Here immunoSEQ multiplex PCR was the method, and the copy in TCRdb shows in-frame clones only, minus some. The sample contains approximately 410,000 clones, 80% to 95% of which appear only once. The specimen was peripheral blood, collected in a trial of Ad26.COV2.S vaccine versus placebo. The receptor source for this set is a person aged 18-60 years who received the Ad26.COV2.S COVID-19 vaccine or a placebo.

The chain joins TRBV4-1 to TRBJ2-7, with TRBD2 matching over 12 bases. CDR3 length: 16 amino acids. J lost 2 bases, V lost 4 bases, and 6 bases had no gene match. CDR1 MGHRA and CDR2 YSYEKL come from the germline V gene. DNA of the CDR3: TGCGCCAGCAGCCTTCAACTAGCGGGGGGTACCTACGAGCAGTACTTC. Its protein is CASSLQLAGGTYEQYF.

The V call is TRBV24-1, the J call TRBJ2-3; the D call may be TRBD1 or TRBD2 (6 bases each). The CDR3 totals 15 residues. The V gene lost 3 bases and the J gene lost 8 bases, with 17 bases spanning the gap. Per germline, CDR1 KGHDR and CDR2 SFDVKD. This CDR3 is CATSDQGTPQGTQYF. CDR3 nucleotides: TGTGCCACCAGTGATCAGGGGACTCCGCAGGGTACGCAGTATTTT.

This clone was counted once. The V call is TRBV7-2, the J call TRBJ2-1; TRBD2 is a possible D gene (7 bases). CDR3 size: 16 residues. Trimming removed 1 base from V and 5 bases from J, with 15 bases in between. CDR1 and CDR2 (germline): SGHTA, FQGNSA. The chain's CDR3 is CASSLVAGAGNNEQFF. The DNA for the CDR3 is TGTGCCAGCAGCTTAGTCGCGGGGGCGGGGAACAATGAGCAGTTCTTC.

The chain joins TRBV7-9 to TRBJ2-4; TRBD1 matches 9 bases. CDR1 and CDR2 (germline): SEHNR, FQNEAQ (reference sequence). The CDR3 covers 14 residues. With 5 bases clipped from V and 6 bases from J, the junction kept 5 bases outside the gene matches. CDR3 nucleotides: TGTGCCAGCAGCCCGGGACAGGGCCTAAACATTCAGTACTTC. Translation gives CASSPGQGLNIQYF.

This clone was seen just once. J is TRBJ2-2 and V is TRBV5-1; 7 nucleotides line up with TRBD1. Per germline, CDR1 SGHRS and CDR2 YFSETQ. With V trimmed by 5 bases and J by 4 bases, 5 bases remained unmatched. The CDR3 sequence is 14 residues long. CDR3 bases: TGCGCCAGCAGGTCGGGACAGAGCACCGGGGAGCTGTTTTTT. This codes for CASRSGQSTGELFF.

This chain links TRBV20-1 with TRBJ2-7; D ambiguous. V lost 3 bases, J lost 2 bases, and 5 bases lay in between. CDR3 size: 11 residues. Germline V gene sequence: CDR1 DFQATT, CDR2 SNEGSKA (reference sequence). The CDR3 bases are TGCAGTGCTAGTTCCCCCTACGAGCAGTACTTC. This encodes CSASSPYEQYF.

J is TRBJ1-2 and V is TRBV2; D is unclear. The germline V gene has CDR1 SNHLY and CDR2 FYNNEI. The V gene lost 4 bases and the J gene lost 4 bases, with 7 bases spanning the gap. This CDR3 contains 12 residues. The CDR3: CASSATAYGYTF. The CDR3 nucleotides are TGTGCCAGCAGTGCCACAGCCTATGGCTACACCTTC. The complete variable domain, with remaining parts taken from reference TRBV2 and TRBJ1-2, reads EPEVTQTPSHQVTQMGQEVILRCVPISNHLYFYWYRQILGQKVEFLVSFYNNEISEKSEIFDDQFSVERPDGSNFTLKIRSTKLEDSAMYFCASSATAYGYTFGSGTRLTVV.

This clone has only one observation. CDR3 residues: CASSIDLGGELFF. Written as DNA, the CDR3 is TGTGCCAGTAGTATAGATCTCGGCGGGGAGCTGTTTTTT. The rearrangement links TRBV19 to TRBJ2-2, with D hard to call. CDR1 is LNHDA, CDR2 SQIVND, per germline (reference sequence). The CDR3 is 13 residues long. The V end was cut by 0 bases, the J end by 7 bases, with 6 bases between.

This sequence joins TRBV14 and TRBJ1-6, with D uncertain. CDR3 size: 18 residues. Trimming pared 0 bases from V and 0 bases from J, leaving 12 bases between. Germline CDR1 and CDR2: SGHDN and FVKESK. The CDR3 DNA reads TGTGCCAGCAGCCAAGATCGAGTGGCGAGCTCCTATAATTCACCCCTCCACTTT. This codes for CASSQDRVASSYNSPLHF.

The chain recombines TRBV6-6 with TRBJ1-5; 8 nucleotides match TRBD1. Germline-derived CDR1 and CDR2 are MNHNY and SVGAGI (reference sequence). V was clipped by 6 bases and J by 7 bases; unmatched bases: 5. This CDR3 contains 13 residues. CDR3 in amino acids: CASRVTGGQPQHF. CDR3 coding DNA: TGTGCCAGCAGAGTTACAGGGGGACAGCCCCAGCATTTT.

V is TRBV27 and J is TRBJ1-1; TRBD1 is a possible D gene (6 bases). Germline lookup yields CDR1 MNHEY and CDR2 SMNVEV (reference sequence). The CDR3 has 15 residues. Trimming took off 0 bases at V and 0 bases at J, with 8 bases between the two ends. The DNA for the CDR3 is TGTGCCAGCAGTTTATCCCCAGGGGTGAACACTGAAGCTTTCTTT. Amino acid sequence: CASSLSPGVNTEAFF.

The chain has TRBV9 and TRBJ2-7, with 7 bases aligning to TRBD1. The CDR3 runs 13 residues. V gave up 1 base and J gave up 6 bases; unmatched junction bases: 4. CDR1 is SGDLS, CDR2 YYNGEE, per germline. CDR3 protein: CASSVLSGGEQYF. Written as DNA, the CDR3 is TGTGCCAGCAGCGTACTGTCAGGGGGCGAGCAGTACTTC.

The CDR3 here is CASSYSTAEYGYTF. In DNA, the CDR3 is TGTGCCAGCAGTTACTCCACAGCCGAGTATGGCTACACCTTC. The chain employs TRBV6-5 and TRBJ1-2; D is ambiguous. Germline V CDR1 and CDR2: MNHEY, SVGAGI. The CDR3 sequence is 14 residues long. Trimming stripped 0 bases from V and 5 bases from J, with 10 bases between.

J is TRBJ1-2 and V is TRBV5-1, with 9 positions matching TRBD1. The CDR3 loop spans 15 amino acids. Per germline, CDR1 SGHRS and CDR2 YFSETQ. Germline trimming cut 3 bases from V and 8 bases from J; bases unmatched to any gene: 11. This CDR3 reads CASSSNTGTGRGYTF. For the CDR3, the DNA is TGCGCCAGCAGCTCAAACACCGGGACAGGGAGAGGCTACACCTTC.

Worth noting for this clone: Being one base from a much bigger clone, this may be a read error. This chain uses TRBV5-6 with TRBJ1-5, with D maybe TRBD1 (5 bases). The V and J ends lost 0 bases and 4 bases respectively, with 5 bases between them. The germline V gene encodes CDR1 SGHDT and CDR2 YYEEEE. The CDR3 is 13 residues long. The DNA of the CDR3 is TGTGCCAGCAGCTTGGGACAGAATCAGCCCCAGCATTTT. This encodes CASSLGQNQPQHF.

The rearrangement joins TRBV27 to TRBJ2-5; TRBD1 matches 8 bases. V lost 3 bases and J lost 3; bases outside the gene matches: 12. Germline CDR1 reads MNHEY; CDR2 reads SMNVEV (reference sequence). This CDR3 region has 17 residues. This CDR3 reads CASSFGRRTGTKETQYF. In nucleotides, the CDR3 is TGTGCCAGCAGTTTTGGCCGTAGGACAGGGACGAAAGAGACCCAGTACTTC.

This chain links TRBV10-3 with TRBJ1-2, with 9 bases fitting TRBD1. Germline V lookup: CDR1 ENHRY, CDR2 SYGVKD. The CDR3 is 15 amino acids. J gave up 4 bases and V 2 bases, and 5 bases lay outside the gene matches. CDR3 sequence: CAISETTGGGYGYTF. The CDR3 coding sequence is TGTGCCATCAGTGAGACTACAGGGGGCGGCTATGGCTACACCTTC.

This sequence joins TRBV5-5 and TRBJ2-5; D remains unclear. Per germline, CDR1 SGHKS and CDR2 YYEKEE (reference sequence). V gave up 5 bases and J gave up 2 bases, with 4 bases separating them. The CDR3 is made up of 11 amino acids. The CDR3 loop is CASSFQETQYF. The CDR3 coding sequence is TGTGCCAGCAGTTTTCAAGAGACCCAGTACTTC.

The rearrangement links TRBV6-2 or TRBV6-3 to TRBJ2-2; D is ambiguous. Trimming pared 2 bases from V and 3 bases from J, leaving 7 bases between. The CDR3 contains 14 residues. Germline CDR1 reads MNHEY; CDR2 reads SVGEGT. The CDR3: CASSYGYYTGELFF. The CDR3 region has the DNA TGTGCCAGCAGTTACGGCTATTACACCGGGGAGCTGTTTTTT.

This clone was picked up a small number of times. The rearrangement links TRBV7-6 to TRBJ2-2; D call uncertain. This CDR3 region has 12 residues. Germline assignment: CDR1 SGHVS and CDR2 FNYEAQ. V was clipped by 5 bases and J by 7 bases, with 8 bases between them. CDR3: CASSPLGGELFF. The CDR3 DNA reads TGTGCCAGCAGCCCACTGGGCGGGGAGCTGTTTTTT.

This sequence joins TRBV9 and TRBJ1-1; D call uncertain. Trimming took 0 bases from V and 2 from J, leaving 14 bases between them. Germline assignment: CDR1 SGDLS and CDR2 YYNGEE. The length of the CDR3 is 16 residues. The CDR3 spells CASSVVAGGINTEAFF. As DNA, the CDR3 is TGTGCCAGCAGCGTAGTTGCGGGCGGAATAAACACTGAAGCTTTCTTT.

The chain combines TRBV27 with TRBJ1-1; 12 nucleotides agree with TRBD1. This CDR3 is built from 14 residues. V was clipped by 7 bases and J by 11 bases; unmatched bases: 11. Germline V gene lookup returns CDR1 MNHEY and CDR2 SMNVEV (reference sequence). CDR3 DNA: TGTGCCAGCACCCCGGGACAGGGGGCGAGAAGGGCTTTCTTT. As protein: CASTPGQGARRAFF.

The genes are TRBV12-5 and TRBJ1-3; the match to TRBD1 covers 8 bases. This CDR3 comprises 17 residues. Germline V lookup: CDR1 LGHNT, CDR2 FRNRAP. With V trimmed by 6 bases and J by 0 bases, 10 bases remained unmatched. The CDR3 protein is CASGPGQGTHSGNTIYF. The DNA of the CDR3 is TGTGCTAGTGGCCCCGGACAGGGTACCCACTCTGGAAACACCATATATTTT.

The rearrangement links TRBV6-5 to TRBJ2-7; D remains unclear. The CDR3 spans 14 residues. CDR1 is MNHEY, CDR2 SVGAGI, per germline. V lost 6 bases, J lost 2 bases, and 14 bases lay in between. The CDR3 sequence: CASSPLGRTYEQYF. The DNA of the CDR3 is TGTGCCAGCAGCCCCCTAGGAAGGACCTACGAGCAGTACTTC.